The clone carrying this T cell receptor (beta chain) was recorded only once. Its specificity is not known. This entry is derived from a study of type 1 regulatory T cells. Study-wide background: T-allo10 is a Tr1-enriched, alloantigen-specific CD4 T cell product made in vitro.

The graft donor-derived T-allo10 cells reportedly recognize host alloantigens, are anergic, and suppress alloantigen-specifically. Germline-derived CDR1 and CDR2 are SGHAT and FQDESV (reference sequence). V was shortened by 5 bases and J by 0 bases, with 16 bases between the two germline ends. There are 16 residues in the CDR3. TCRdb reprocessed the reads with MiXCR, giving one entry per CDR3 protein. The table has approximately 72,000 distinct CDR3 sequences, about 60% seen once. The sequenced material came from cultured T cells, either the whole culture or a sorted T cell fraction (not recorded which). The subset is: Tr1-enriched cell product generated in vitro against host alloantigens. This TCR came from a human donor in good health. The chain links TRBV11-1 to TRBJ2-5; perhaps D is TRBD1 or TRBD2 (5 bases each). CDR3 bases: TGTGCCAGCAGCCCTCAAGGGTGGGGACACCAAGAGACCCAGTACTTC. Protein product: CASSPQGWGHQETQYF.